The T cell receptor (beta chain) described here comes from a study of post-analysis software for immune sequencing data. Study findings and constraints: Patients carried a few TRBV segments more frequently than controls did, and TRBV5-6, TRBV5-1 and TRBV20-1 were among them. Patients with multiple sclerosis recorded significantly lower normalized Chao1 diversity than controls, the study found.

Notes on this clonotype: Its antigen is unknown. A read error is possible here, since a much larger clone lies one base away.

With 0 bases removed from V and 1 base from J, the gap between germline ends came to 20 bases. This CDR3 is 18 amino acids long. CDR1 and CDR2 (germline): SGHRS, YFSETQ. Carried by the TCR beta cDNA libraries were unique molecular identifiers. Between roughly 0.95 and 10 million T cells gave rise to roughly 0.5 million cDNA molecules. TCRdb independently ran MiXCR on the PCR reads; one entry per CDR3 protein. This table holds under 200,000 distinct CDR3 sequences, 29% found once. The rearrangement uses TRBV5-1 and TRBJ2-7; weak D call: TRBD1 (6 bases). The clonotype was recovered from a girl younger than 18 with multiple sclerosis. Specimen: blood. The CDR3 here is CASSLASGEMRISYEQYF. CDR3 DNA sequence: TGCGCCAGCAGCTTGGCGTCAGGGGAGATGAGGATTTCCTACGAGCAGTACTTC.